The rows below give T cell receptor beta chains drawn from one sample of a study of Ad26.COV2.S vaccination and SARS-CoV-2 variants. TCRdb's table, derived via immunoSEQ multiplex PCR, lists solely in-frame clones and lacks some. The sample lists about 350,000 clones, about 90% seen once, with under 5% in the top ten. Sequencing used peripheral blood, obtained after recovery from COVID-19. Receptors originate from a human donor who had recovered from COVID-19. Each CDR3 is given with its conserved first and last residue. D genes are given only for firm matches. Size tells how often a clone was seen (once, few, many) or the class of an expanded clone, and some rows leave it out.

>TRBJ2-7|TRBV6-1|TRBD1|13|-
TGTGCCAGCAGTGAATCCAGGGGGAGCGAGCAGTACTTC
CASSESRGSEQYF
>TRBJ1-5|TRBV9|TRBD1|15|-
TGTGCCAGCAGCGTGGGGGGGACAGTCAATCAGCCCCAGCATTTT
CASSVGGTVNQPQHF
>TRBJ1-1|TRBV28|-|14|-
TGTGCCAGCAGTTTGTACAGGGCGAACACTGAAGCTTTCTTT
CASSLYRANTEAFF
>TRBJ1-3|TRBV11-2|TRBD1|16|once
TGTGCCAGCAGCAGGAACAGGGGGTCCTCTGGAAACACCATATATTTT
CASSRNRGSSGNTIYF
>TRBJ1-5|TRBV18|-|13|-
TGTGCCAGCTCAACAGGTCATGGTCAGCCCCAGCATTTT
CASSTGHGQPQHF
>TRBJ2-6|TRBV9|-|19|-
TGTGCCAGCAGCTTCCCGACAGATGCGACTTACTCTGGGGCCAACGTCCTGACTTTC
CASSFPTDATYSGANVLTF
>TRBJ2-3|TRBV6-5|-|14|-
TGTGCCAGCAGTTATCGGCGGGACACAGATACGCAGTATTTT
CASSYRRDTDTQYF
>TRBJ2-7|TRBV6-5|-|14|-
TGTGCCAGCGCTGATTATACTTTCTCCTACGAGCAGTACTTC
CASADYTFSYEQYF
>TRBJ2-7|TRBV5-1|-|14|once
TGCGCCAGCAGCTTGGCAGCAGGGAGGAACGAGCAGTACTTC
CASSLAAGRNEQYF
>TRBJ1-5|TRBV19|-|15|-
TGTGCCAGTAGCATAGGGGGGGTTAGCAATCAGCCCCAGCATTTT
CASSIGGVSNQPQHF
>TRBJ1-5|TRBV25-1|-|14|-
TGTGCCAGCAGTGACGCAGGGCAAAATCAGCCCCAGCATTTT
CASSDAGQNQPQHF
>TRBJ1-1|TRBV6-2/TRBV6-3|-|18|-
TGTGCCAGCAGTTACTCTCGGGGGCGTGGACTGGTGAACACTGAAGCTTTCTTT
CASSYSRGRGLVNTEAFF
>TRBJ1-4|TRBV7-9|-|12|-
TGTGCCAGCAGCTTAGTTGGTGAAAAACTGTTTTTT
CASSLVGEKLFF
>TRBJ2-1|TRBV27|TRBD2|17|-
TGTGCCAGCAGTGCCTCTAGCGGGGGGGAATCCTACAATGAGCAGTTCTTC
CASSASSGGESYNEQFF
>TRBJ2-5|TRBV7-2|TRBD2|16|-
TGTGCCAGCCGACAATTTAGCGGGGGTCTAGTAGAGACCCAGTACTTC
CASRQFSGGLVETQYF
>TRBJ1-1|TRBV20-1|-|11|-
TGCAGTGCCATTTCACTAGCTGAAGCTTTCTTT
CSAISLAEAFF
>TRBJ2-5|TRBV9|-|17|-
TGTGCCAGCAGCCCACTACCGGGACGGAGAAACCAAGAGACCCAGTACTTC
CASSPLPGRRNQETQYF
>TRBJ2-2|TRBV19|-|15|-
TGTGCCAGTAGTATAGATACTAGCTGGTCCGGGGAGCTGTTTTTT
CASSIDTSWSGELFF
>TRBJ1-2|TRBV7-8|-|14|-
TGTGCCAGCAGTCACCGAGAAGAAAACTATGGCTACACCTTC
CASSHREENYGYTF
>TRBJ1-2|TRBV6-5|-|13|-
TGTGCCAGCAGTTCTCGTATTAACTATGGCTACACCTTC
CASSSRINYGYTF
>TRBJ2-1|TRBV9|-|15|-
TGTGCCAGCAGCCCGTCCGGGTCCTCTTACAATGAGCAGTTCTTC
CASSPSGSSYNEQFF
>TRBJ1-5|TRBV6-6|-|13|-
TGTGCCAGCAGTATACAGGGAAGTCAGCCCCAGCATTTT
CASSIQGSQPQHF
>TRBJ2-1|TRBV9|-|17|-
TGTGCCAGCAGCGTAGACCCGATGGGCGGGGTATACAATGAGCAGTTCTTC
CASSVDPMGGVYNEQFF
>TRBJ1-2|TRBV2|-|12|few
TGTGCTTCCGGGATGGTCACTTATGGCTACACCTTC
CASGMVTYGYTF